Listed below are T cell receptor beta chains from one sample, sequenced in a study of CD8 T cells in ankylosing spondylitis. TCRdb reprocessed the 5' RACE reads via MiXCR and lists one record per CDR3 protein. The sample yields about 92,000 distinct CDR3 sequences, roughly 10% seen once. What was sequenced was blood, either unsorted or a sorted T cell fraction (not recorded which). These receptors were obtained from a male donor with ankylosing spondylitis or in good health (not recorded which). The CDR3 runs from the conserved cysteine through the conserved F or W. Each record gives: CDR3 protein, CDR3 DNA, V gene, clone size, D gene, CDR3 length, J gene. A D gene is named only where the DNA matches it firmly. Clone size appears in some rows only: once, few, many, or a class for an expanded clone.

CASSFRGETQYF	TGTGCTAGCAGCTTCAGGGGGGAGACCCAGTACTTC	TRBV7-7	many	TRBD1	12	TRBJ2-5
CASSPLAGGPHYNEQFF	TGTGCCAGCAGTCCACTAGCGGGGGGACCTCACTACAATGAGCAGTTCTTC	TRBV28	few	TRBD2	17	TRBJ2-1
CASSEFRTGGETQYF	TGTGCCAGCAGTGAATTTAGGACGGGTGGAGAGACCCAGTACTTC	TRBV25-1	few	-	15	TRBJ2-5
CASSLEFPDTQYF	TGTGCCAGCAGCTTAGAATTCCCAGATACGCAGTATTTT	TRBV7-2	many	-	13	TRBJ2-3
CASSLGSETQYF	TGTGCCAGCAGCCTAGGGTCAGAGACCCAGTACTTC	TRBV9	many	-	12	TRBJ2-5
CASSLGSGLDNQPQHF	TGCGCCAGCAGCTTGGGGTCAGGGTTGGATAATCAGCCCCAGCATTTT	TRBV5-1	many	-	16	TRBJ1-5
CASSLMGVSYEQYF	TGTGCCAGCAGCTTGATGGGGGTTAGCTACGAGCAGTACTTC	TRBV12-3/TRBV12-4	many	-	14	TRBJ2-7
CASSQDGQGIPYGYTF	TGTGCCAGCAGCCAAGACGGGCAGGGCATACCCTATGGCTACACCTTC	TRBV3-1	many	-	16	TRBJ1-2
CASSGQAEQFF	TGTGCCAGCAGCGGCCAGGCCGAGCAGTTCTTC	TRBV5-6	few	-	11	TRBJ2-1
CTSSLALGQGDQPQHF	TGTACCAGCAGCTTAGCCCTGGGACAGGGTGATCAGCCCCAGCATTTT	TRBV11-2	-	TRBD1	16	TRBJ1-5
CASSDRDRGPRIYEQYF	TGCGCCAGCAGCGACCGGGACAGGGGGCCACGTATTTACGAGCAGTACTTC	TRBV5-1	many	TRBD1	17	TRBJ2-7
CASSLIQLRSLAKNIQYF	TGTGCCAGCAGTTTGATCCAGTTACGGAGCCTAGCCAAAAACATTCAGTACTTC	TRBV28	many	-	18	TRBJ2-4
CASSAQPRDTEAFF	TGTGCCAGCAGCGCACAACCCCGGGACACTGAAGCTTTCTTT	TRBV7-2	-	-	14	TRBJ1-1
CSVEEKDAYEQYF	TGCAGCGTGGAAGAAAAGGATGCCTACGAGCAGTACTTC	TRBV29-1	many	-	13	TRBJ2-7
CSAVRQRNNEQFF	TGCAGTGCCGTTAGACAGCGTAACAATGAGCAGTTCTTC	TRBV20-1	many	-	13	TRBJ2-1
CASSSHGDTYNEQFF	TGTGCCAGCAGTTCACACGGTGACACTTACAATGAGCAGTTCTTC	TRBV12-3/TRBV12-4	many	-	15	TRBJ2-1
CASSFTSGGVTSTDTQYF	TGTGCCAGCAGCTTTACTAGCGGGGGGGTCACTAGCACAGATACGCAGTATTTT	TRBV7-2	many	TRBD2	18	TRBJ2-3
CASSYQGVGEQYF	TGTGCCAGCAGTTACCAGGGGGTAGGCGAGCAGTACTTC	TRBV12-3/TRBV12-4	-	TRBD1	13	TRBJ2-7
CSVARTGVSGANVLTF	TGCAGCGTTGCTAGGACGGGAGTATCTGGGGCCAACGTCCTGACTTTC	TRBV29-1	many	-	16	TRBJ2-6
CSVEEPPPNYGYTF	TGCAGCGTTGAAGAGCCACCACCTAACTATGGCTACACCTTC	TRBV29-1	medium-sized	-	14	TRBJ1-2
CASSSIAGAGGELFF	TGTGCCAGCAGTTCGATAGCGGGGGCGGGCGGGGAGCTGTTTTTT	TRBV27	many	TRBD2	15	TRBJ2-2
CASSYLAGHLDTQYF	TGTGCCAGCAGTTACCTAGCGGGGCACTTAGATACGCAGTATTTT	TRBV6-5	-	TRBD2	15	TRBJ2-3
CSARGGGNQPQHF	TGCAGTGCTAGAGGAGGGGGTAATCAGCCCCAGCATTTT	TRBV20-1	many	-	13	TRBJ1-5
CASTPGNEGSTNEKLFF	TGTGCCAGCACCCCTGGGAACGAAGGGTCAACTAATGAAAAACTGTTTTTT	TRBV9	few	-	17	TRBJ1-4
CASSLVYQETQYF	TGTGCCAGCAGCTTAGTGTACCAAGAGACCCAGTACTTC	TRBV7-9	-	-	13	TRBJ2-5
CASSLRLAGGYTDTQYF	TGTGCCAGCAGCCTCCGACTAGCGGGGGGGTACACAGATACGCAGTATTTT	TRBV3-1	many	TRBD2	17	TRBJ2-3
CASSQRQGTPNTEAFF	TGTGCCAGCAGCCAGAGACAGGGGACCCCGAACACTGAAGCTTTCTTT	TRBV12-3/TRBV12-4	many	TRBD1	16	TRBJ1-1
CSASGGRAEYSNQPQHF	TGCAGTGCTAGCGGGGGCAGGGCCGAGTATAGCAATCAGCCCCAGCATTTT	TRBV20-1	many	-	17	TRBJ1-5
CATSDSELQGRGSYNEQFF	TGTGCCACCAGTGATTCCGAACTACAGGGTCGGGGCTCCTACAATGAGCAGTTCTTC	TRBV24-1	few	-	19	TRBJ2-1
CSVEDPGQGLYEQYF	TGCAGCGTTGAAGATCCGGGACAGGGGTTATACGAGCAGTACTTC	TRBV29-1	many	TRBD1	15	TRBJ2-7
CSARGTTFGAENTGELFF	TGCAGTGCTAGAGGGACGACCTTTGGAGCCGAGAACACCGGGGAGCTGTTTTTT	TRBV20-1	many	-	18	TRBJ2-2
CASSIPGSSGNTIYF	TGTGCCAGTAGTATCCCAGGGAGCTCTGGAAACACCATATATTTT	TRBV19	many	-	15	TRBJ1-3
CASRGTGRYNEQFF	TGTGCCAGCAGAGGGACAGGGCGATACAATGAGCAGTTCTTC	TRBV6-1	many	TRBD1	14	TRBJ2-1
CASSRTVGTARTTGELFF	TGTGCCAGCAGCAGAACAGTCGGGACCGCGCGCACCACCGGGGAGCTGTTTTTT	TRBV11-1	-	-	18	TRBJ2-2
CASSTPGPQETQYF	TGCGCCAGCAGCACACCCGGGCCGCAAGAGACCCAGTACTTC	TRBV5-1	many	-	14	TRBJ2-5
CASKATGGSPYEQYF	TGTGCCAGCAAAGCTACAGGGGGCTCTCCCTACGAGCAGTACTTC	TRBV2	many	TRBD1	15	TRBJ2-7
CSVAEPAGSYEQYF	TGCAGCGTTGCCGAGCCGGCGGGGAGCTACGAGCAGTACTTC	TRBV29-1	many	-	14	TRBJ2-7
CSVEDLGRGYTF	TGCAGCGTTGAAGATCTAGGGCGTGGCTACACCTTC	TRBV29-1	many	-	12	TRBJ1-2
CASSNYEQYF	TGTGCCAGCAGCAACTACGAGCAGTACTTC	TRBV28	many	-	10	TRBJ2-7
CSAEALAGGRMRDEQFF	TGCAGTGCTGAGGCCCTAGCGGGGGGGCGCATGAGGGATGAGCAGTTCTTC	TRBV20-1	many	TRBD2	17	TRBJ2-1
CTATSSGGGTDTQYF	TGCACTGCTACTAGTAGCGGGGGGGGCACAGATACGCAGTATTTT	TRBV20-1	-	TRBD2	15	TRBJ2-3
CASSLFSRPDGELFF	TGTGCCAGCAGTTTATTTTCTCGGCCGGACGGGGAGCTGTTTTTT	TRBV27	many	-	15	TRBJ2-2
CASSHRDLYEQYF	TGTGCCAGCAGTCACAGGGACCTCTACGAGCAGTACTTC	TRBV12-3/TRBV12-4	many	-	13	TRBJ2-7
CASSLAEGVGYEQYF	TGTGCTAGCAGCTTAGCAGAGGGTGTCGGATACGAGCAGTACTTC	TRBV7-7	many	-	15	TRBJ2-7
CASSYDRNTEAFF	TGTGCCAGCAGTTACGACAGAAACACTGAAGCTTTCTTT	TRBV12-3/TRBV12-4	many	-	13	TRBJ1-1
CASSAGLPYEQFF	TGTGCCAGTAGTGCGGGGCTCCCCTATGAGCAGTTCTTC	TRBV19	many	-	13	TRBJ2-1
CASSKNRDRSNYGYTF	TGTGCCAGCAGCAAGAATCGGGACAGATCTAACTATGGCTACACCTTC	TRBV21-1	many	-	16	TRBJ1-2
CASSQIFSYEQYF	TGTGCCAGCAGCCAGATCTTTAGCTACGAGCAGTACTTC	TRBV7-2	-	-	13	TRBJ2-7
CASSEGRQETQYF	TGTGCCAGCAGTGAAGGGCGCCAAGAGACCCAGTACTTC	TRBV2	many	-	13	TRBJ2-5
CASSLRGVTPTDTQYF	TGTGCCAGCAGCTTGCGGGGAGTGACCCCCACAGATACGCAGTATTTT	TRBV9	many	-	16	TRBJ2-3
CASKKQDYEQYF	TGTGCCAGCAAAAAACAGGACTACGAGCAGTACTTC	TRBV7-9	-	-	12	TRBJ2-7
CSATTPRFYEQYF	TGCAGTGCTACCACCCCTAGATTCTACGAGCAGTACTTC	TRBV20-1	many	-	13	TRBJ2-7